These T cell receptor beta chains were read from a single sample in a study of shared clonotypes between healthy human individuals. Clones were read by immunoSEQ multiplex PCR, and TCRdb kept only the in-frame ones, dropping some. The repertoire holds 2 million to 2.5 million clones, less than 95% seen once, with 0.37% in the top ten. The source material was naive CD4+ T cells from PBMCs. The receptor source for this set is a man aged 18-30 years in good health. Some clones in this sample may be carry-over from other donors' samples. The CDR3 runs from the conserved cysteine through the conserved F or W. D genes are given only for firm matches. Size is omitted from some rows. Given values are once, few, many or a class for expanded clones.

TRBV4-1	TRBJ2-5	-	TRBD2	CASSRDIRLAGLPFQETQYF	TGCGCCAGCAGCCGGGATATTCGACTAGCGGGACTACCCTTCCAAGAGACCCAGTACTTC
TRBV18	TRBJ2-5	-	-	CASLAMRSQETQYF	TGTGCCAGCCTAGCTATGCGGAGCCAAGAGACCCAGTACTTC
TRBV28	TRBJ1-2	-	-	CASTLTRDYGYTF	TGTGCCAGCACCCTGACCCGGGACTATGGCTACACCTTC
TRBV5-1	TRBJ2-6	-	-	CASSSSGVHSGANVLTF	TGCGCCAGCAGCTCATCAGGGGTACACTCTGGGGCCAACGTCCTGACTTTC
TRBV19	TRBJ2-2	-	TRBD2	CASQGGTSGNPNTGELFF	TGTGCCAGTCAAGGGGGAACTAGCGGGAACCCGAACACCGGGGAGCTGTTTTTT
TRBV15	TRBJ1-1	-	-	CATSRGGRGLGDGAFF	TGTGCCACCAGCAGGGGGGGCAGGGGCCTCGGCGACGGAGCTTTCTTT
TRBV25-1	TRBJ2-7	-	TRBD1	CASMSSGQGVYEQYF	TGTGCCAGCATGTCCTCGGGACAGGGGGTCTACGAGCAGTACTTC
TRBV2	TRBJ2-1	-	-	CASSEARQGRDEQFF	TGTGCCAGCAGTGAAGCTCGTCAGGGGAGGGATGAGCAGTTCTTC
TRBV28	TRBJ2-5	-	-	CASSLSWGQETQYF	TGTGCCAGCAGTTTATCGTGGGGGCAAGAGACCCAGTACTTC
TRBV10-1	TRBJ1-1	-	-	CASRGFSTEAFF	TGCGCCAGCAGGGGGTTTTCGACTGAAGCTTTCTTT
TRBV7-2	TRBJ2-7	-	TRBD2	CASSPNLAGSEQYF	TGTGCCAGCAGCCCTAACCTAGCGGGATCCGAGCAGTACTTC
TRBV10-1	TRBJ1-5	-	-	CASSESVQPQHF	TGCGCCAGCAGTGAGTCGGTTCAGCCCCAGCATTTT
TRBV7-2	TRBJ1-1	-	-	CASSLGGGPPTYNTEAFF	TGTGCCAGCAGCTTAGGTGGGGGGCCCCCTACATACAACACTGAAGCTTTCTTT
TRBV4-2	TRBJ2-1	once	-	CASSQSPLTSEQFF	TGTGCCAGCAGCCAATCCCCCTTGACTAGTGAGCAGTTCTTC
TRBV10-2	TRBJ1-1	-	-	CASSSGPEAFF	TGCGCCAGCAGTTCTGGACCTGAAGCTTTCTTT
TRBV28	TRBJ2-6	-	TRBD2	CASSLPMGGSRSGANVLTF	TGTGCCAGCAGCCTCCCGATGGGGGGGTCCCGCTCTGGGGCCAACGTCCTGACTTTC
TRBV27	TRBJ2-2	-	-	CASSLRGIGELFF	TGTGCCAGCAGTTTAAGGGGGATCGGGGAGCTGTTTTTT
TRBV6-5	TRBJ2-1	-	-	CASRYRGLSSYNEQFF	TGTGCCAGCAGATACAGGGGACTTAGCTCCTACAATGAGCAGTTCTTC
TRBV10-3	TRBJ1-1	few	-	CAISEQKAEAFF	TGTGCCATCAGTGAACAGAAGGCTGAAGCTTTCTTT
TRBV29-1	TRBJ2-5	-	TRBD2	CSVEVGLAGGPRTQYF	TGCAGCGTTGAGGTGGGACTAGCGGGAGGGCCTAGGACCCAGTACTTC
TRBV5-1	TRBJ2-5	-	-	CASSPISQETQYF	TGCGCCAGCAGCCCTATAAGTCAAGAGACCCAGTACTTC
TRBV6-1	TRBJ2-5	once	TRBD2	CASNHLAGETQYF	TGTGCCAGCAACCATCTAGCGGGAGAGACCCAGTACTTC
TRBV23-1	TRBJ2-5	-	TRBD2	CASSRLAGGPSAQETQYF	TGCGCCAGCAGCCGATTAGCGGGAGGCCCGTCGGCCCAAGAGACCCAGTACTTC
TRBV5-1	TRBJ2-3	-	-	CASSFGRQRTDTQYF	TGCGCCAGCAGCTTCGGCAGGCAGCGCACAGATACGCAGTATTTT
TRBV6-5	TRBJ2-7	-	TRBD1	CASTRTGRANEQYF	TGTGCCAGCACCAGGACAGGGAGAGCGAACGAGCAGTACTTC
TRBV10-2	TRBJ1-2	-	-	CASSPRGLYGYTF	TGCGCCAGCAGCCCCAGGGGCCTCTATGGCTACACCTTC
TRBV6-5	TRBJ2-2	-	-	CASKVGLAGGELFF	TGTGCCAGCAAGGTTGGCCTAGCTGGTGGGGAGCTGTTTTTT
TRBV7-3	TRBJ2-3	-	TRBD2	CASSYGLAGGPEGTDTQYF	TGTGCCAGCAGCTACGGACTAGCGGGAGGGCCGGAGGGCACAGATACGCAGTATTTT
TRBV29-1	TRBJ2-5	-	-	CSVTDRFTQETQYF	TGCAGCGTAACAGACAGGTTTACCCAAGAGACCCAGTACTTC
TRBV6-1	TRBJ1-2	-	-	CASSRRDGGYGYTF	TGTGCCAGCAGCCGAAGGGACGGTGGATATGGCTACACCTTC
TRBV27	TRBJ2-1	few	-	CASSPGVSSYNEQFF	TGTGCCAGCAGTCCGGGGGTAAGCTCCTACAATGAGCAGTTCTTC
TRBV7-9	TRBJ2-6	-	-	CASSLAGAGANVLTF	TGTGCCAGCAGCTTAGCAGGGGCCGGGGCCAACGTCCTGACTTTC
TRBV7-9	TRBJ1-1	-	TRBD1	CASDGTGDFLGAFF	TGTGCCAGCGACGGGACAGGGGATTTCTTGGGGGCTTTCTTT
TRBV4-2	TRBJ2-3	-	TRBD2	CASSPPIARETDTQYF	TGTGCCAGCAGCCCTCCCATAGCGCGGGAGACAGATACGCAGTATTTT
TRBV4-1	TRBJ2-7	once	-	CASSQDYSRGGEQYF	TGCGCCAGCAGCCAAGATTATTCCAGGGGCGGCGAGCAGTACTTC
TRBV5-4	TRBJ1-5	few	-	CASSLAGRNQPQHF	TGTGCCAGCAGCTTGGCTGGCAGAAATCAGCCCCAGCATTTT
TRBV28	TRBJ1-1	-	-	CASSSPSDTEAFF	TGTGCCAGCAGTTCCCCCTCAGACACTGAAGCTTTCTTT
TRBV5-1	TRBJ2-3	-	TRBD1	CASSEGQADTQYF	TGCGCCAGCAGCGAGGGACAGGCAGATACGCAGTATTTT
TRBV7-2	TRBJ2-3	-	-	CASSLVAVTDTQYF	TGTGCCAGCAGCTTAGTGGCCGTCACAGATACGCAGTATTTT
TRBV30	TRBJ1-5	once	-	CAWTGSANQPQHF	TGTGCCTGGACTGGCAGCGCCAATCAGCCCCAGCATTTT
TRBV4-2	TRBJ2-3	-	-	CASSQDFDRTDTQYF	TGTGCCAGCAGCCAAGATTTTGATAGGACAGATACGCAGTATTTT
TRBV7-9	TRBJ1-4	-	TRBD1	CASSFGTGMPNEKLFF	TGTGCCAGCAGCTTCGGGACAGGGATGCCTAATGAAAAACTGTTTTTT
TRBV27	TRBJ1-4	-	-	CASRTGRGGGATNEKLFF	TGTGCCAGCCGTACAGGACGTGGCGGGGGGGCAACTAATGAAAAACTGTTTTTT
TRBV19	TRBJ2-6	-	-	CATQQDSGANVLTF	TGTGCCACGCAACAGGACTCTGGGGCCAACGTCCTGACTTTC
TRBV4-1	TRBJ1-1	-	TRBD1	CASSQGTGLPAVF	TGCGCCAGCAGCCAAGGGACAGGACTCCCAGCAGTCTTT
TRBV5-1	TRBJ2-2	-	-	CASSGDAYGELFF	TGCGCCAGCAGCGGAGACGCTTACGGGGAGCTGTTTTTT
TRBV11-2	TRBJ1-5	-	-	CASSLDRNQPQHF	TGTGCCAGCAGCTTAGACCGGAATCAGCCCCAGCATTTT